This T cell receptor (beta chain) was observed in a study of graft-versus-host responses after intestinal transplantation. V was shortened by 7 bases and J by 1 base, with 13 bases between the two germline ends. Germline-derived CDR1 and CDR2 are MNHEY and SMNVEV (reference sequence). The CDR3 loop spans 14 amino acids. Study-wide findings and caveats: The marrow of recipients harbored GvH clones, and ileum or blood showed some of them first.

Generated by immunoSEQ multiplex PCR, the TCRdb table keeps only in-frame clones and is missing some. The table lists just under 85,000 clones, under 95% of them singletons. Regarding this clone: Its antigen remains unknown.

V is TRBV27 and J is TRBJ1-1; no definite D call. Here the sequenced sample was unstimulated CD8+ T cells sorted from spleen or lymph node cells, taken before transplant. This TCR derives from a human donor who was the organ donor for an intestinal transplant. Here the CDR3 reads CASTPVGGNTEAFF. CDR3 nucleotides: TGTGCCAGCACCCCGGTAGGAGGGAACACTGAAGCTTTCTTT.